One and the same sample provided the 29 T cell receptor beta chains below, sequenced in a study of Ad26.COV2.S vaccination and SARS-CoV-2 variants. Sequencing used immunoSEQ multiplex PCR; TCRdb keeps in-frame clones, though not all of them. The data contain around 370,000 clones, roughly 84% of them singletons. The treatment here: roughly 19 received Ad26.COV2.S at low or high dose, single or two shots; about 5 received placebo; per-sample allocation not given. Specimens were obtained on day 63 following the first vaccine or placebo injection. Source: peripheral blood, taken in a trial of Ad26.COV2.S vaccine versus placebo. Source of these receptors: a person between 18 and 65 years old who received the Ad26.COV2.S COVID-19 vaccine or a placebo.

Here the CDR3 reads CASSPGQLETQYF. The CDR3 region has the DNA TGTGCCAGCTCACCAGGACAGTTGGAGACCCAGTACTTC. This sequence joins TRBV18 and TRBJ2-5, with D possibly matching TRBD1 (6 bases). Trimming took off 2 bases at V and 5 bases at J, with 9 bases between the two ends. The CDR3 loop spans 13 amino acids. CDR1 and CDR2 (germline): KGHSH, LQKENI.

The chain uses TRBV28 and TRBJ2-7; TRBD1 agrees at 9 bases. Germline V CDR1 and CDR2: MDHEN, SYDVKM. V dropped 6 bases and J dropped 7; count of bases not matched to a gene: 7. The CDR3 loop spans 13 amino acids. CDR3 residues: CASRRTGVFEQYF. CDR3 DNA sequence: TGTGCCAGCAGGCGGACAGGGGTTTTTGAGCAGTACTTC.

This clone showed up just once. The V gene is TRBV4-1, the J gene TRBJ2-1; D is possibly TRBD1 (6 bases). From germline, CDR1 is MGHRA and CDR2 YSYEKL. The CDR3 is made up of 19 amino acids. V lost 8 bases and J lost 7, with 33 bases in between. CDR3 in amino acids: CASLGPGTQKGLRGNEQFF. In DNA form, the CDR3 reads TGCGCCAGCCTCGGTCCTGGAACCCAAAAGGGCCTTAGGGGGAATGAGCAGTTCTTC.

This chain joins TRBV6-2 or TRBV6-3 and TRBJ2-7; 12 bases agree with TRBD2. The CDR3 is made up of 17 amino acids. J was trimmed by 2 bases and V by 0 bases; bases with no gene match: 5. Per the germline V gene, CDR1 is MNHEY and CDR2 is SVGEGT. CDR3 loop: CASSYSSLAGGTYEQYF. CDR3 in DNA: TGTGCCAGCAGTTACTCGTCGCTAGCGGGAGGGACCTACGAGCAGTACTTC.

DNA of the CDR3: TGTGCCAGCAGTGAAGGACCATGGACAAGGGAGACCCAGTACTTC. Translated: CASSEGPWTRETQYF. V usage is TRBV2 and J usage is TRBJ2-5; D may be TRBD1 (5 bases). The V end was cut by 1 base, the J end by 5 bases, with 14 bases between. The V gene's germline CDR1 is SNHLY and CDR2 FYNNEI. The CDR3 runs to 15 residues. Filled out from reference TRBV2 and TRBJ2-5, the complete variable domain reads EPEVTQTPSHQVTQMGQEVILRCVPISNHLYFYWYRQILGQKVEFLVSFYNNEISEKSEIFDDQFSVERPDGSNFTLKIRSTKLEDSAMYFCASSEGPWTRETQYFGPGTRLLVL.

This clone has only one observation. The J gene is TRBJ2-7, the V gene TRBV10-3; D is unclear. V lost 3 bases and J 1 base, leaving 10 bases between the germline ends. The germline CDR1 and CDR2 sequences are ENHRY and SYGVKD. This CDR3 region has 14 residues. The CDR3 protein is CAISDVDGSYEQYF. The CDR3 DNA is TGTGCCATCAGTGACGTAGACGGTTCCTACGAGCAGTACTTC.

The chain uses TRBV5-1 and TRBJ2-1; 9 nucleotides align to TRBD1. The V and J ends lost 1 base and 6 bases, in that order; junction bases with no gene match: 5. Germline V gene lookup returns CDR1 SGHRS and CDR2 YFSETQ. This CDR3 is built from 15 residues. The CDR3 DNA reads TGCGCCAGCAGCTTGACAGGGGGCAGATTCAATGAGCAGTTCTTC. The encoded protein is CASSLTGGRFNEQFF.

The genes are TRBV5-1 and TRBJ2-1; D uncertain. V was trimmed by 0 bases and J by 3 bases, leaving 13 bases between them. Looked up from germline, CDR1 is SGHRS and CDR2 is YFSETQ. This CDR3 contains 16 residues. The CDR3 is CASSLGVGQIYNEQFF. Written as DNA, the CDR3 is TGCGCCAGCAGCTTGGGGGTGGGTCAAATCTACAATGAGCAGTTCTTC.

The rearrangement joins TRBV6-6 to TRBJ2-1; a possible D gene is TRBD2 (5 bases). Germline CDR1 reads MNHNY; CDR2 reads SVGAGI (reference sequence). V lost 5 bases and J lost 10, with 12 bases in between. The CDR3 loop spans 12 amino acids. Here the CDR3 reads CASSAGVLEQFF. CDR3 DNA: TGTGCCAGCAGTGCGGGCGTCCTCGAGCAGTTCTTC.

The V and J genes are TRBV6-2 or TRBV6-3 and TRBJ2-1, with 9 bases identical to TRBD1. Looked up from germline, CDR1 is MNHEY and CDR2 is SVGEGT. The CDR3 covers 16 residues. Trimming took 6 bases from V and 6 from J; bases not matched to a gene: 12. The CDR3, as DNA: TGTGCCAGCAGCCTTCGAAACAGGGGGCGCTTCAATGAGCAGTTCTTC. This codes for CASSLRNRGRFNEQFF.

This chain links TRBV7-9 with TRBJ2-3, with D tentatively TRBD2 (5 bases). The CDR3 runs to 16 residues. Germline-derived CDR1 and CDR2 are SEHNR and FQNEAQ (reference sequence). V was shortened by 1 base and J by 2 bases, with 13 bases between the two germline ends. The CDR3 loop reads CASSLEIGEYTDTQYF. The CDR3 DNA follows: TGTGCCAGCAGCTTAGAGATCGGGGAATACACAGATACGCAGTATTTT.

The chain employs TRBV27 and TRBJ1-1, with D tentatively TRBD1 (6 bases). V shed 8 bases and J shed 1 base, with 14 bases lying between them. This CDR3 is built from 14 residues. Per germline, CDR1 MNHEY and CDR2 SMNVEV (reference sequence). The CDR3 is CASPLGGANTEAFF. Written as DNA, the CDR3 is TGTGCCAGCCCTTTGGGGGGGGCGAACACTGAAGCTTTCTTT.

This clone was recorded many times. The CDR3 region is CASRRDRVATEAFF. The DNA for the CDR3 is TGTGCCAGCAGGCGGGACAGGGTTGCCACTGAAGCTTTCTTT. The gene calls are TRBV27 and TRBJ1-1, with 9 nucleotides matching TRBD1. The CDR3 covers 14 residues. Germline CDR1 is MNHEY and CDR2 is SMNVEV (reference sequence). V lost 6 bases and J lost 4; bases outside the gene matches: 6.

This clone has just a few counts. This chain connects TRBV19 to TRBJ1-5; D is uncertain. The V end lost 0 bases, the J end lost 7 bases, and 16 bases lay between the germline ends. Germline lookup yields CDR1 LNHDA and CDR2 SQIVND (reference sequence). The CDR3 is 16 amino acids. The CDR3 DNA sequence: TGTGCCAGTAGTATAGATCCTCACTCGGACCGGCAGCCCCAGCATTTT. It is translated as CASSIDPHSDRQPQHF.

A single count supports this clone. The rearrangement joins TRBV23-1 to TRBJ2-5, with a tentative D call TRBD2 (6 bases). TRBV23-1 is an ORF, with its function uncertain. This CDR3 is 14 amino acids long. V was clipped by 4 bases and J by 5 bases, with 14 bases between them. CDR3 protein: CASSPGRAGETQYF. The CDR3 bases are TGCGCCAGCAGTCCGGGGCGGGCGGGGGAGACCCAGTACTTC.

The genes are TRBV3-1 (or the pseudogene TRBV3-2) and TRBJ2-7, with D possibly matching TRBD1 (5 bases). The V gene's germline CDR1 is LGHDT and CDR2 YNNKEL (reference sequence). The CDR3 is 13 residues long. V shed 4 bases and J shed 2 bases, with 9 bases lying between them. The CDR3 nucleotides read TGTGCCAGCAGCCCCCAGGGCCCCTACGAGCAGTACTTC. This translates into CASSPQGPYEQYF.

This chain joins TRBV18 and TRBJ2-5, with 7 bases lining up with TRBD2. The junction had 2 bases not matched to a gene; V was cut back by 5 bases and J by 2 bases. The CDR3 runs 13 residues. Germline CDR1 and CDR2: KGHSH and LQKENI. In nucleotides, the CDR3 is TGTGCCAGCTCAAGCGGGACTCAAGAGACCCAGTACTTC. Translation: CASSSGTQETQYF.

This clone was counted between two and nine times. The chain recombines TRBV7-8 with TRBJ1-6; D is perhaps TRBD1 (5 bases). Germline V gene data show CDR1 as SGHVS and CDR2 as FQNEAQ. V lost 1 base, J lost 7 bases, and 14 bases lay in between. This CDR3 spans 16 amino acids. The CDR3 spells CASSLVSGGANSPLHF. The CDR3 DNA follows: TGTGCCAGCAGCTTAGTCTCGGGGGGAGCGAATTCACCCCTCCACTTT.

The V call is TRBV5-1, the J call TRBJ1-2; no reliable D call. Trimming left V 0 bases short and J 8 bases short, with 14 bases between. CDR3 size: 14 residues. Germline V gives CDR1 SGHRS, CDR2 YFSETQ. This chain's CDR3 is CASSLGQLRGGYTF. CDR3 nucleotide sequence: TGCGCCAGCAGCTTGGGACAACTACGCGGGGGCTACACCTTC.

This clone was recorded a few times. The chain has TRBV4-1 and TRBJ1-5; D is ambiguous. CDR3 length: 15 residues. Trimming took 0 bases from V and 7 from J, leaving 13 bases between them. CDR1 and CDR2 (germline): MGHRA, YSYEKL. The CDR3 region is CASSQEVLGGQPQHF. The DNA for the CDR3 is TGCGCCAGCAGCCAAGAGGTCCTAGGAGGGCAGCCCCAGCATTTT.

The chain links TRBV19 to TRBJ2-3; TRBD2 matches 14 bases. J was trimmed by 4 bases and V by 3 bases; bases with no gene match: 0. This CDR3 region has 15 residues. Looked up from germline, CDR1 is LNHDA and CDR2 is SQIVND (reference sequence). CDR3 in DNA: TGTGCCAGTAGTATGGGACTAGCGGGAGCAGATACGCAGTATTTT. As protein: CASSMGLAGADTQYF.

This clone was found once. The chain is built from TRBV19 and TRBJ2-5, with D tentatively TRBD2 (5 bases). CDR1 and CDR2 (germline): LNHDA, SQIVND (reference sequence). The CDR3 covers 13 residues. V lost 6 bases and J lost 4, with 12 bases in between. The CDR3 DNA sequence: TGTGCCAGTAGAACGGACGGAGGAGAGACCCAGTACTTC. Protein sequence: CASRTDGGETQYF.

V is TRBV27 and J is TRBJ2-2, with 9 bases lining up with TRBD2. The germline V gene has CDR1 MNHEY and CDR2 SMNVEV (reference sequence). The trim removed 1 base at V and 2 bases at J, leaving 11 bases unmatched. CDR3 length equals 19 residues. CDR3 nucleotides: TGTGCCAGCAGTTTATTCCTGACTAGCGGCTATCCCAACACCGGGGAGCTGTTTTTT. Protein product: CASSLFLTSGYPNTGELFF.

The chain has TRBV6-1 and TRBJ1-3, with a weak D call TRBD1 (6 bases). The CDR3 is made up of 17 amino acids. Trimming left V 4 bases short and J 0 bases short, with 16 bases between. Looked up from germline, CDR1 is MNHNS and CDR2 is SASEGT. CDR3 DNA sequence: TGTGCCAGCAGTGGGGGGGGGCAGGGGAGCTCTGGAAACACCATATATTTT. It translates to CASSGGGQGSSGNTIYF.

This clone was counted a few times. This rearrangement joins TRBV7-2 to TRBJ2-1; 10 nucleotides agree with TRBD2. Germline values: CDR1 SGHTA, CDR2 FQGNSA. V lost 5 bases to trimming and J lost 7 bases; unmatched junction nucleotides: 11. This CDR3 has 16 residues. This CDR3 reads CASSPRTGLARNEQFF. CDR3 bases: TGTGCCAGCAGCCCTAGGACGGGACTAGCGAGAAATGAGCAGTTCTTC.

The chain couples TRBV6-4 to TRBJ1-3, with D possibly being TRBD1 (6 bases). The germline V gene encodes CDR1 MRHNA and CDR2 SNTAGT. V was clipped by 2 bases and J by 2 bases, with 22 bases between them. CDR3 length: 19 residues. The CDR3 nucleotides are TGTGCCAGCAGTGACCCACCCCGTGTCAGGGGAAGAGCTGGAAACACCATATATTTT. Translating gives CASSDPPRVRGRAGNTIYF.

CDR3 amino acids: CASSHGGTRAKYEQYF. The CDR3 DNA reads as TGTGCCAGCAGCCACGGGGGGACACGGGCGAAGTACGAGCAGTACTTC. The chain recombines TRBV14 with TRBJ2-7, with D possibly being TRBD2 (7 bases). CDR1 SGHDN and CDR2 FVKESK come from the germline V gene. The CDR3 runs to 16 residues. The germline V and J ends were trimmed by 3 bases and 4 bases, with 19 bases remaining between them.

The V and J genes are TRBV2 and TRBJ2-1, with 9 positions matching TRBD2. CDR3 length equals 15 residues. The germline V gene encodes CDR1 SNHLY and CDR2 FYNNEI. The ends lost 6 bases at V and 2 bases at J; junction bases unmatched: 5. The CDR3 protein is CASSTGLAAYNEQFF. The CDR3 region has the DNA TGTGCCAGCAGCACGGGACTAGCTGCCTACAATGAGCAGTTCTTC. The variable domain in full, with the rest retrieved from reference TRBV2 and TRBJ2-1, is EPEVTQTPSHQVTQMGQEVILRCVPISNHLYFYWYRQILGQKVEFLVSFYNNEISEKSEIFDDQFSVERPDGSNFTLKIRSTKLEDSAMYFCASSTGLAAYNEQFFGPGTRLTVL.

This clone was seen a single time. The J gene is TRBJ1-6, the V gene TRBV9; no firm D call. V was cut by 3 bases and J by 10 bases, with 14 bases left in between. This CDR3 spans 14 amino acids. The V gene's germline CDR1 is SGDLS and CDR2 YYNGEE. The CDR3: CASSDPGRGSPLHF. In nucleotides, the CDR3 is TGTGCCAGCAGCGACCCTGGGAGAGGATCACCCCTCCACTTT.